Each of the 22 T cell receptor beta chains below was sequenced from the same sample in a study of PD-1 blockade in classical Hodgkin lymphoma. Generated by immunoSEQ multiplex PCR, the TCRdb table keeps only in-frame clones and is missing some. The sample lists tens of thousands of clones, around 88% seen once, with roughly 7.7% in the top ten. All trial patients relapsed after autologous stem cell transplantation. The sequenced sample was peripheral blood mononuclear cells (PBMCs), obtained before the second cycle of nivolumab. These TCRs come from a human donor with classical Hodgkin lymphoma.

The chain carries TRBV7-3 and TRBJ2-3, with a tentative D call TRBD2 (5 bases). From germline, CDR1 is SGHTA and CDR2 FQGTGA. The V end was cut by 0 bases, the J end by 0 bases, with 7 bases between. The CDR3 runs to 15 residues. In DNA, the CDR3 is TGTGCCAGCAGCTTAACGACGGGAAGCACAGATACGCAGTATTTT. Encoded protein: CASSLTTGSTDTQYF.

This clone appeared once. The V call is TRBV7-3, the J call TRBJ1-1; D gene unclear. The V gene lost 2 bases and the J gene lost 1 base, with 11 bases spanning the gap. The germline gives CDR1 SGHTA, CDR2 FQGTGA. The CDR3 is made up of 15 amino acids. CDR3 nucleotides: TGTGCCAGCAGCTTATTAGGGCAGGCGAACACTGAAGCTTTCTTT. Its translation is CASSLLGQANTEAFF.

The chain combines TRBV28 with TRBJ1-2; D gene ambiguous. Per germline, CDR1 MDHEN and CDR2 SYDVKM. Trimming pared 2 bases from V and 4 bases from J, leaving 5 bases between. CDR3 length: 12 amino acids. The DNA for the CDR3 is TGTGCCAGCAGTTTAAGGGTCTATGGCTACACCTTC. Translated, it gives CASSLRVYGYTF.

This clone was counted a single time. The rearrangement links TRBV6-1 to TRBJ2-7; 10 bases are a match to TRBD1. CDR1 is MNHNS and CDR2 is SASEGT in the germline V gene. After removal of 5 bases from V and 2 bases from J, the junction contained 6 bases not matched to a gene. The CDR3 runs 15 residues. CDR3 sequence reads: CASSSGDRGAYEQYF. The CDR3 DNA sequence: TGTGCCAGCAGTTCAGGGGACAGGGGCGCCTACGAGCAGTACTTC.

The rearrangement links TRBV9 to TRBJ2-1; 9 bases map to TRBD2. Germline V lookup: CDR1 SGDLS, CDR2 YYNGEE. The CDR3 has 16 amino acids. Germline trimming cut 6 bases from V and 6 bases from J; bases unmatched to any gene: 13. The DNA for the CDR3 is TGTGCCAGCACCCACGGATCTAGCGGGACCAGCAATGAGCAGTTCTTC. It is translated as CASTHGSSGTSNEQFF.

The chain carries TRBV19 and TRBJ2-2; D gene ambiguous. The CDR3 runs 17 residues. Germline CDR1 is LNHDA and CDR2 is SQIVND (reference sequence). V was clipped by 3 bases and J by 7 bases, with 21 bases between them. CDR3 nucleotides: TGTGCCAGTAGTATCCACGACGGGCTAGGGTCTTACGGGGAGCTGTTTTTT. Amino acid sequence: CASSIHDGLGSYGELFF.

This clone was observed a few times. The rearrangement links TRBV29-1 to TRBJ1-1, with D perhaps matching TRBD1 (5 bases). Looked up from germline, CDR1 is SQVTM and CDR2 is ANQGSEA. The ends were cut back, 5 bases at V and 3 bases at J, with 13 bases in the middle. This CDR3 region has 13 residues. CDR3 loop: CSVHQGGHTEAFF. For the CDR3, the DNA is TGCAGCGTTCATCAGGGCGGACACACTGAAGCTTTCTTT.

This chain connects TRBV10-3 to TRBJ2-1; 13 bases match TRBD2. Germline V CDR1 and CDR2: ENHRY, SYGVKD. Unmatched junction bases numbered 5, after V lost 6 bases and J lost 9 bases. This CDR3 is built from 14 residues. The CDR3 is CAISGLAGVSEQFF. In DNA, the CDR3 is TGTGCCATCAGCGGACTAGCGGGAGTTAGTGAGCAGTTCTTC.

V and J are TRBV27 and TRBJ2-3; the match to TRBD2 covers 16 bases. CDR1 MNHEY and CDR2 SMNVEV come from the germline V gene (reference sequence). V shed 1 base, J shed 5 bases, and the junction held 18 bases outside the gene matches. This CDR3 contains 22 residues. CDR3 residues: CASSLFRGRTGTSGRVIDTQYF. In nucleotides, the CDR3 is TGTGCCAGCAGTTTATTTCGCGGGCGCACCGGGACTAGCGGGAGGGTAATAGATACGCAGTATTTT.

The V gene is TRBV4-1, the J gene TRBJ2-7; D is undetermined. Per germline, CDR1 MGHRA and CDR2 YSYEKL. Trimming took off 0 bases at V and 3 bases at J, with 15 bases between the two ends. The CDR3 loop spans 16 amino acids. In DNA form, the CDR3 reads TGCGCCAGCAGCCAAGAGACAAGCTGGGCAATCTACGAGCAGTACTTC. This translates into CASSQETSWAIYEQYF.

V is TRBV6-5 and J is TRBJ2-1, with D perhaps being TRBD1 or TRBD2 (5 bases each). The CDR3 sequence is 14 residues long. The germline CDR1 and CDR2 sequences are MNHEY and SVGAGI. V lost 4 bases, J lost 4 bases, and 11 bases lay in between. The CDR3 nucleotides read TGTGCCAGCAGTTGGGGGATTAGGTACAATGAGCAGTTCTTC. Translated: CASSWGIRYNEQFF.

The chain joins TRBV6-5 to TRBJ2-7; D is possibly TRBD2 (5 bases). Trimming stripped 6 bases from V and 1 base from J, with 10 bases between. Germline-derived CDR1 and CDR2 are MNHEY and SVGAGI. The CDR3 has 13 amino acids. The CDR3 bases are TGTGCCAGCAGCCCCTGGACTTCCTACGAGCAGTACTTC. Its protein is CASSPWTSYEQYF.

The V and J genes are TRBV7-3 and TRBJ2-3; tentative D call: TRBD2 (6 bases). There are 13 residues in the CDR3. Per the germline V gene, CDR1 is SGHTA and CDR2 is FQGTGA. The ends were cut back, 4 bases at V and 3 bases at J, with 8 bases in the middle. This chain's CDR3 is CASSSSVTDTQYF. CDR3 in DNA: TGTGCCAGCAGCTCTAGCGTAACAGATACGCAGTATTTT.

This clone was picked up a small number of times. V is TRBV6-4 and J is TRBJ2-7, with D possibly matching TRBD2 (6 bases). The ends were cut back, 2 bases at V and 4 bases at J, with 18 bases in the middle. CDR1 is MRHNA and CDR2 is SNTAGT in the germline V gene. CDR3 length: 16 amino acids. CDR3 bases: TGTGCCAGCAGTGACGAGGTGGAGGGAGAGTGGTACGAGCAGTACTTC. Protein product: CASSDEVEGEWYEQYF.

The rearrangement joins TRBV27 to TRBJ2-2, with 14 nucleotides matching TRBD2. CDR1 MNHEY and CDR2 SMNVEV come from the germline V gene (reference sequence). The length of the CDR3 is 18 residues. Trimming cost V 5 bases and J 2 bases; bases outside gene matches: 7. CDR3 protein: CASSPRTSGRLNTGELFF. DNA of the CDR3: TGTGCCAGCAGTCCACGGACTAGCGGGAGGCTAAACACCGGGGAGCTGTTTTTT.

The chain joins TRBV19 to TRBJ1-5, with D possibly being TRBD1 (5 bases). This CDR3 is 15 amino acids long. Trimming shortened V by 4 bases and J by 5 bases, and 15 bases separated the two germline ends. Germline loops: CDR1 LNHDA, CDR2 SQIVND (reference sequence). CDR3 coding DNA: TGTGCCAGTAGTAACCCCGGGACCGTCGATCAGCCCCAGCATTTT. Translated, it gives CASSNPGTVDQPQHF.

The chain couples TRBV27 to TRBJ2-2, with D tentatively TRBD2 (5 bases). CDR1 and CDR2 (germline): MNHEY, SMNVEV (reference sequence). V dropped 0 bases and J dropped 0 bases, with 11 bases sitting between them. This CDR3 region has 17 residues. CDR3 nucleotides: TGTGCCAGCAGTTTATCGAGGCCTAGCCCGAACACCGGGGAGCTGTTTTTT. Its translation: CASSLSRPSPNTGELFF.

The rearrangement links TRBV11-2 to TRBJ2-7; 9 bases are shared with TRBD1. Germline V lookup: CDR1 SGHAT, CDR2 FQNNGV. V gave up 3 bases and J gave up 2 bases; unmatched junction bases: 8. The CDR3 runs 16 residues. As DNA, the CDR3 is TGTGCCAGCAGCTTGGGGCCCGGGACAGGGACCTACGAGCAGTACTTC. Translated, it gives CASSLGPGTGTYEQYF.

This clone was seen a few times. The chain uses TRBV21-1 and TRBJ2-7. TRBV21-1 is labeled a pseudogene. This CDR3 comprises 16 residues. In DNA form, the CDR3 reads TGTGCCAGCAGCTCACTCGGGGCGACCAGCTCCTACGAGCAGTACTTC. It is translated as CASSSLGATSSYEQYF.

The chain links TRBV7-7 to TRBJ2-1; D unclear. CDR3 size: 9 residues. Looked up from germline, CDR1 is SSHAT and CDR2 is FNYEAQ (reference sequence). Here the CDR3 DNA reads TGTGCTGCCTTCCCTGGGCAGTTCTTC. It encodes CAAFPGQFF.

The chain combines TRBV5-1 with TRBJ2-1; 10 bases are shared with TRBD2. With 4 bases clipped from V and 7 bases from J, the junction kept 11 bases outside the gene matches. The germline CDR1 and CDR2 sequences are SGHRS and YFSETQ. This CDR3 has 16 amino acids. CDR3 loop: CASSTFLAGAGNEQFF. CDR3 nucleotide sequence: TGCGCCAGCAGCACCTTCCTAGCGGGAGCAGGGAATGAGCAGTTCTTC.

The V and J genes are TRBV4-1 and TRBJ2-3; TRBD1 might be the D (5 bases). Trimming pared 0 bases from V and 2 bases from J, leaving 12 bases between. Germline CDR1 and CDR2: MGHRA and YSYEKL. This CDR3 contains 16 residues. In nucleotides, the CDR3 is TGCGCCAGCAGCCAAGATGGAAGGGGTCTCACAGATACGCAGTATTTT. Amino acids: CASSQDGRGLTDTQYF.